These T cell receptor beta chains were read from a single sample in a study of T cell repertoires in cytomegalovirus infection. These TCRs' antigens remain unknown. TCRdb analysed the reads with MiXCR anew, one entry per CDR3 protein. The sample contains approximately 150,000 distinct CDR3 sequences, approximately 21% of which appear only once. Specimen: CD8+ T cells from cultured PBMCs, collected from culture after CMV antigen stimulation. The source is a human donor in good health (CMV status not recorded). Some clones in this sample may be carry-over from other donors' samples. Both conserved end residues are part of each CDR3.

len	v_gene	j_gene	CDR3aa
17	TRBV27	TRBJ2-3	CASSLFRGRASTDTQYF
12	TRBV29-1	TRBJ1-1	CSVELRIRAAFF
15	TRBV20-1	TRBJ1-5	CSARDTTQDYQPQHF
14	TRBV25-1	TRBJ2-7	CASRKSIDRGEQYF
19	TRBV4-3	TRBJ2-2	CASSQVPSGGTPNTGELFF
15	TRBV6-2/TRBV6-3	TRBJ2-3	CASSYLGGGADTQYF
14	TRBV6-1	TRBJ2-1	CASRPGTSGNEQFF
15	TRBV14	TRBJ1-6	CASSQDLGSGSPLHF
14	TRBV2	TRBJ2-3	CASIKAGGQSTQYF
13	TRBV7-2	TRBJ2-7	CASSLGSGYEQYF
17	TRBV7-9	TRBJ2-7	CASSPTLEREISYEQYF
14	TRBV7-2	TRBJ1-1	CASNSFGAGTEAFF
15	TRBV7-3	TRBJ2-3	CASSLTGGVEDTQYF